Following are 18 T cell receptor beta chains from one sample sequenced in a study of tumor and adjacent non-tumor tissue in lung cancer. This sample's RNA came from whole unsorted tissue. More than 3 cm separated this lung sample from the edge of the tumor. A modified ARM-PCR protocol with three rounds of nested PCR amplified TCRbeta. TCRdb recomputed calls from the multiplex PCR reads with MiXCR, one row per CDR3 protein. The data hold more than 85,000 distinct CDR3 sequences, with about 63% observed a single time. The sample was distant non-tumor lung tissue. The source of these receptors is a man aged 55 to 70 with non-small cell lung cancer.

Note on this clonotype: Given a much more abundant clone one base away, this may be a read error. The chain uses TRBV5-1 and TRBJ1-1, with D maybe TRBD1 (5 bases). Germline loops: CDR1 SGHRS, CDR2 YFSETQ. CDR3 length equals 15 residues. V was shortened by 6 bases and J by 4 bases, with 19 bases between the two germline ends. The CDR3 spells CASNLGGRVITEAFF. Here the CDR3 DNA reads TGCGCCAGCAACCTCGGCGGCAGGGTGATCACTGAAGCTTTCTTT.

The chain is built from TRBV24-1 and TRBJ2-3, with 10 positions matching TRBD2. J gave up 4 bases and V 4 bases, and 7 bases lay outside the gene matches. The V gene's germline CDR1 is KGHDR and CDR2 SFDVKD. This CDR3 is 16 amino acids long. CDR3 coding DNA: TGTGCCACCAGTGACCTCCTAGCGGGAGACCCAGATACGCAGTATTTT. Its protein product is CATSDLLAGDPDTQYF.

This clonotype was found once. Since no conserved phenylalanine or tryptophan closes the CDR3, a read error is the likely cause. The V and J genes are TRBV11-3 and TRBJ2-1; D might be TRBD2 (6 bases). Germline CDR1 reads SGHNT; CDR2 reads YENEEA. The CDR3 contains 14 residues. V was trimmed by 6 bases and J by 10 bases, leaving 19 bases between them. CDR3 nucleotide sequence: TGTGCCAGCAGACGGACTATTACGTCTACCGAGCAGTTCCTC. The encoded protein is CASRRTITSTEQFL.

This clonotype was recorded at least ten times. The chain has TRBV28 and TRBJ2-1; 9 bases map to TRBD2. Germline lookup yields CDR1 MDHEN and CDR2 SYDVKM. This CDR3 is built from 19 residues. V was pared by 3 bases and J by 0 bases, with 12 bases of the junction left unmatched. In nucleotides, the CDR3 is TGTGCCAGCAGTTTGTCTGTGGCGGGAGGGCCGAGCTCCTACAATGAGCAGTTCTTC. Residues: CASSLSVAGGPSSYNEQFF.

V is TRBV7-9 and J is TRBJ2-5, with D tentatively TRBD1 or TRBD2 (5 bases each). V shed 2 bases and J shed 4 bases, with 14 bases lying between them. Germline CDR1 SEHNR, CDR2 FQNEAQ (reference sequence). The CDR3 sequence is 15 residues long. CDR3 nucleotides: TGTGCCAGCAGCTTAAGCCAGGGAGATTCAGAGACCCAGTACTTC. Protein: CASSLSQGDSETQYF.

Comment on this clonotype: One end of the junction varies from germline; a read error may be responsible. This chain connects TRBV7-9 to TRBJ1-2; a possible D gene is TRBD1 (5 bases). Germline CDR1 is SEHNR and CDR2 is FQNEAQ (reference sequence). The CDR3 runs to 16 residues. The CDR3 sequence: CASTNQDKGNNYDYTF. CDR3 coding DNA: TGTGCCAGCACCAATCAAGACAAGGGGAATAACTATGACTACACCTTC. Full variable domain (remainder filled in from reference TRBV7-9 and TRBJ1-2): DTGVSQNPRHKITKRGQNVTFRCDPISEHNRLYWYRQTLGQGPEFLTYFQNEAQLEKSRLLSDRFSAERPKGSFSTLEIQRTEQGDSAMYLCASTNQDKGNNYDYTFGSGTRLTVV.

In the case of this clonotype: This CDR3 fails to terminate in the conserved phenylalanine or tryptophan, so it likely reflects a read error. The DNA is omitted, as the CDR3 cannot be located on it reliably, and the CDR3 follows TCRdb's listing. The chain couples TRBV11-2 to TRBJ2-1; TRBD2, the D gene given by the table, was not confirmed from the DNA. The germline gives CDR1 SGHAT, CDR2 FQNNGV. The CDR3 is 14 residues long, ends included. CDR3 protein: CTSSLDGSRNERFS.

This clonotype was seen more than once but under ten times. A much larger clone lies a single base off, so this may be a read error. The rearrangement joins TRBV4-3 to TRBJ2-2, with 7 bases that match TRBD2. Germline V gene lookup returns CDR1 LGHNA and CDR2 YSLEER. The CDR3 runs 17 residues. CDR3 in amino acids: CASSQEGRGLNTWELFF. The CDR3 nucleotides are TGCGCCAGCAGCCAAGAGGGGAGGGGCTTGAACACCTGGGAGCTGTTTTTT.

This clonotype has at least ten counts. The chain is built from TRBV5-5 and TRBJ2-1; 8 nucleotides match TRBD2. CDR3 length: 20 amino acids. Trimming at V came to 0 bases and at J to 1 base, leaving 15 bases not matched to a gene. The germline V gene encodes CDR1 SGHKS and CDR2 YYEKEE (reference sequence). The CDR3 sequence is CASSLVVSGKTRRSYNEQFF. As DNA, the CDR3 is TGTGCCAGCAGCTTGGTTGTTAGCGGGAAGACGAGAAGATCCTACAATGAGCAGTTCTTC.

As to this clonotype: Since the CDR3 does not end with the conserved phenylalanine or tryptophan, this likely comes from a read error. This chain uses TRBV4-3 with TRBJ1-6; tentatively, D is TRBD1 (5 bases). Per germline, CDR1 LGHNA and CDR2 YSLEER. The germline V and J ends were trimmed by 1 base and 7 bases, with 11 bases remaining between them. The CDR3 is 15 residues long. The CDR3 is CASSQGTRGNSPLHL. The CDR3 DNA follows: TGCGCCAGCAGCCAAGGGACAAGGGGAAATTCACCCCTCCACTTA.

In its sample, this clonotype was seen many times. Compared with germline, one end of the junction differs, possibly owing to a read error. The J gene is TRBJ1-4, the V gene TRBV6-1, with 7 bases matching TRBD1. The CDR3 runs to 15 residues. Germline-derived CDR1 and CDR2 are MNHNS and SASEGT. The CDR3 sequence is CAGRGAGTAPEKLFF. The CDR3 nucleotides are TGTGCCGGCAGAGGGGCCGGGACAGCGCCCGAAAAACTGTTTTTT.

A remark on this clonotype: Its ends do not fully match the called genes, so a read error is possible. The J gene is TRBJ2-4, the V gene TRBV11-2; no clear D. Looked up from germline, CDR1 is SGHAT and CDR2 is FQNNGV. The length of the CDR3 is 19 residues. As DNA, the CDR3 is TGTGCCAACTGCCCGACCGCCGGTGACATCCTTTTAGCCAAAAACATTCAGTACTTT. Residues: CANCPTAGDILLAKNIQYF.

Details on this clonotype: One end of the junction varies from germline; a read error may be responsible. The chain has TRBV7-9 and TRBJ2-1; D gene unclear. The CDR3 is 12 residues long. Germline V gives CDR1 SEHNR, CDR2 FQNEAQ (reference sequence). The DNA of the CDR3 is TGTGCCAGCAGCCATAGTGTCAATGAGCAGCTCTTC. As protein: CASSHSVNEQLF.

With respect to this clonotype: A junction end diverges from the germline sequence, so it may reflect a read error. The V and J genes are TRBV4-3 and TRBJ1-5, with D possibly being TRBD1 (5 bases). Germline V gene lookup returns CDR1 LGHNA and CDR2 YSLEER. The CDR3 runs 16 residues. The CDR3 is CANTQDWGGWVKPQQF. CDR3 bases: TGCGCCAACACCCAAGATTGGGGGGGGTGGGTGAAGCCCCAGCAATTT.

This chain links TRBV11-3 with TRBJ2-3; D unresolved. V shed 6 bases and J shed 11 bases, with 18 bases lying between them. Germline V CDR1 and CDR2: SGHNT, YENEEA. The CDR3 spans 13 residues. Here the CDR3 reads CASRPDVTNMQYF. In DNA form, the CDR3 reads TGTGCCAGCAGACCGGACGTCACAAATATGCAGTATTTT.

The chain has TRBV11-2 and TRBJ2-3, with D tentatively TRBD2 (6 bases). The germline V gene has CDR1 SGHAT and CDR2 FQNNGV. The CDR3 has 15 amino acids. V lost 5 bases and J lost 10, with 22 bases in between. CDR3 nucleotides: TGTGCCAGCAGCGACGGGACTTATAACACAAATTCGCAGTATTTT. Translation gives CASSDGTYNTNSQYF.

Regarding this clonotype: Sequence at one end of the junction differs from germline and may be a read error. The chain uses TRBV6-1 and TRBJ2-7; TRBD1 matches 7 bases. There are 13 residues in the CDR3. The germline V gene has CDR1 MNHNS and CDR2 SASEGT. CDR3: CASHRGPAYVQYF. The CDR3 DNA follows: TGTGCCAGCCACAGGGGACCGGCCTACGTGCAGTACTTC.

A few counts support this clonotype. This rearrangement joins TRBV4-2 to TRBJ2-7; D call uncertain. V was clipped by 4 bases and J by 5 bases, with 18 bases between them. CDR3 length: 15 amino acids. Germline V gene data show CDR1 as LGHNA and CDR2 as YNFKEQ. CDR3 coding DNA: TGTGCCAGCAGCCCCGATGGTTCCGGCAACCACGAGCAGTACTTC. Translating gives CASSPDGSGNHEQYF.